This T cell receptor beta chain was retrieved from a study of blood T cell repertoires in COVID-19. Study background: Sources were T cells, B-cell-depleted T cells, or PBMCs; the material itself was cDNA or gDNA.

In the authors' methods: Counts of nucleated cells, estimated from reference gene primer amplification, were obtained. The method was immunoSEQ multiplex PCR; TCRdb's version includes in-frame clones alone and lacks a portion of them. V and J calls and clone size follow that table, whereas D and trimming were derived from the DNA. The repertoire holds 100,000 or so clones, with around 84% as singletons. The TCR comes from a woman older than 75 with acute or convalescent COVID-19. The specimen was peripheral blood.

For the CDR3, the DNA is TGTGCCACCAGTGACCCCAAGAGCAGGGGCACCTACAATGAGCAGTTCTTC. Translating it yields CATSDPKSRGTYNEQFF. The chain combines TRBV24-1 with TRBJ2-1; D perhaps matches TRBD1 (6 bases). This CDR3 spans 17 amino acids. The germline V gene has CDR1 KGHDR and CDR2 SFDVKD. Trimming pared 4 bases from V and 2 bases from J, leaving 17 bases between.